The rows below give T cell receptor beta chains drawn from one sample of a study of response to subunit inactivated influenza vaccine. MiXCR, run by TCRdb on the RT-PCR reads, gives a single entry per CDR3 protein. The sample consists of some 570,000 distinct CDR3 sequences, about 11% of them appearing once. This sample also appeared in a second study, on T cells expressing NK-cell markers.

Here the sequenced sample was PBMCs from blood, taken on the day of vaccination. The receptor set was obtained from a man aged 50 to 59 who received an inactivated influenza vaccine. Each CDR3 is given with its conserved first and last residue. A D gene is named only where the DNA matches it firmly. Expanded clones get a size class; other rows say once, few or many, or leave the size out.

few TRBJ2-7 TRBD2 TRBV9 TGTGCCAGCTCAGCGGGAGGGAGCCCCCCTTACGAGCAGTACTTC CASSAGGSPPYEQYF
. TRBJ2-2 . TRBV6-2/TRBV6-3 TGTGCCAGCAGTTATCGAGTTAGGTCCCTTCCGGGGGAGCTGTTTTTT CASSYRVRSLPGELFF
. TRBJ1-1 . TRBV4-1 TGCGCCAGCACCCAACTCGGGATGAACACTGAAGCTTTCTTT CASTQLGMNTEAFF
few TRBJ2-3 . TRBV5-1 TGCGCCAGCAGCCCGAGAAGACAATGGGATACGCAGTATTTT CASSPRRQWDTQYF
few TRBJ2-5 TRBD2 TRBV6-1 TGTGCCAGCAGTAAGCGGGAGGGCCCTCCTCAAGAGACCCAGTACTTC CASSKREGPPQETQYF
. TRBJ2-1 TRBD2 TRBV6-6 TGTGCCAGCAGGCGGGGGAAGGGCAATGAGCAGTTCTTC CASRRGKGNEQFF
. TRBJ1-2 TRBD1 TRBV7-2 TGTGCCAGCAGCTTAGCGGGGTTGGCAGGGGGTGGCTACACCTTC CASSLAGLAGGGYTF
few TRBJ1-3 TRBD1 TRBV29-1 TGCAGCGTCCGAGACAGGGATTACGGAAACACCATATATTTT CSVRDRDYGNTIYF
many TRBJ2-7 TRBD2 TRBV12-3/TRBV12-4 TGTGCCAGCACCTCCTGGGGACTAGCGGGGACCTACGAGCAGTACTTC CASTSWGLAGTYEQYF
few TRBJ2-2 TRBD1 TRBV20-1 TGCAGTGCACCGACAGGGTTCACCGGGGAGCTGTTTTTT CSAPTGFTGELFF
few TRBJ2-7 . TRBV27 TGTGCCAGCAGTTTGAGGAGGGGGGCCCCCCACGAGCAGTACTTC CASSLRRGAPHEQYF
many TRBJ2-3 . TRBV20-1 TGCAGTGCTAGGGGCCAGATTTACCAGCCAGATACGCAGTATTTT CSARGQIYQPDTQYF
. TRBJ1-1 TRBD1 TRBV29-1 TGCAGCGTTGTAGACAGGGGCATCACTGAAGCTTTCTTT CSVVDRGITEAFF
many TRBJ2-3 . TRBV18 TGTGCCAGCTCACGTACAGGGTCAGGTGGCACAGATACGCAGTATTTT CASSRTGSGGTDTQYF
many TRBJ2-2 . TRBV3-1 TGTGCCAGCAGCCACCCAACCACCGGGGAGCTGTTTTTT CASSHPTTGELFF
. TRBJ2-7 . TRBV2 TGTGCCAGCAGCCGTGGGGAGTTCTACGAGCAGTACTTC CASSRGEFYEQYF
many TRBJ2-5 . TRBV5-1 TGCGCCAGCAGCTTGGATTTCGAGACCCAGTACTTC CASSLDFETQYF
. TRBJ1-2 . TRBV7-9 TGTGCCAGCAGCTTAGGGGCTCGGCCCGACTATGGCTACACCTTC CASSLGARPDYGYTF
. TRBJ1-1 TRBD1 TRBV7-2 TGTGCCAGCAGCTCCCGGGACAGGGGGCGAGCTTTCTTT CASSSRDRGRAFF
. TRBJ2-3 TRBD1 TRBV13 TGTGCCAGCAGCTCGCAACAGGGGCGCACAGATACGCAGTATTTT CASSSQQGRTDTQYF
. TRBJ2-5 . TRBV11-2 TGTGCCAGCAGCTTAGGGGCGCCAAGTGGGGCGGCGTTCAGGACCCAGTACTTC CASSLGAPSGAAFRTQYF
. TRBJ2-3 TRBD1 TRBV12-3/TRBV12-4 TGTGCCAGCAGTTTAAGCCCCGGGACAGGACGCACAGATACGCAGTATTTT CASSLSPGTGRTDTQYF
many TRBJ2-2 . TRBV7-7 TGTGCTAGCCGCCCTAGCTCCGGGGAGCTGTTTTTT CASRPSSGELFF
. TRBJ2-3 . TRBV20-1 TGCAGTGCTCCCGCCCCCGGGGGAAAAGATACGCAGTATTTT CSAPAPGGKDTQYF